This passage covers 7 T cell receptor beta chains from one sample sequenced in a study of PD-1 blockade in classical Hodgkin lymphoma. Method: immunoSEQ multiplex PCR; TCRdb's copy keeps in-frame clones and lacks some. Of around 4,200 clones listed, about 89% are singletons. After autologous stem cell transplantation all patients relapsed, and prior brentuximab vedotin exposure differed between cohorts. Starting with thawed PBMCs, CD4+ T cells were purified by magnetic negative selection. The specimen comprised CD4+ T cells from blood, sampled at baseline. Receptor source: a human donor with classical Hodgkin lymphoma.

This sequence joins TRBV6-1 and TRBJ2-7, with D unresolved. CDR1 and CDR2 (germline): MNHNS, SASEGT. This CDR3 is 12 amino acids long. Trimming took 6 bases from V and 0 from J, leaving 6 bases between them. CDR3 sequence (DNA): TGTGCCAGCAGAGTCCCCTCCTACGAGCAGTACTTC. It encodes CASRVPSYEQYF.

This chain joins TRBV18 and TRBJ2-7; D may be TRBD1 (6 bases). The CDR3 has 14 residues. V dropped 0 bases and J dropped 4 bases, with 10 bases sitting between them. Germline CDR1 and CDR2: KGHSH and LQKENI. The CDR3 DNA reads TGTGCCAGCTCACCACCGGGACAAACTTACGAGCAGTACTTC. This gives the protein CASSPPGQTYEQYF. Looking up the rest from reference TRBV18 and TRBJ2-7 gives the full variable domain: NAGVMQNPRHLVRRRGQEARLRCSPMKGHSHVYWYRQLPEEGLKFMVYLQKENIIDESGMPKERFSAEFPKEGPSILRIQQVVRGDSAAYFCASSPPGQTYEQYFGPGTRLTVT.

This rearrangement joins TRBV11-3 to TRBJ2-5; D may be TRBD1 (6 bases). Trimming cost V 5 bases and J 2 bases, with 15 bases left between them. CDR3 length equals 15 residues. The germline V gene encodes CDR1 SGHNT and CDR2 YENEEA. The CDR3 reads CASSDGTGTQETQYF. Written as DNA, the CDR3 is TGTGCCAGCAGCGATGGGACCGGGACACAAGAGACCCAGTACTTC.

V usage is TRBV21-1 and J usage is TRBJ2-7; the tabulated D call, TRBD2, remains unverified against the DNA. TRBV21-1 is termed a pseudogene. This CDR3 region has 14 residues. The CDR3 DNA reads as TGTGCCAGCAGCAAAGAAGTGGGCCGGGGCGAGCAGTACTTC. Protein sequence: CASSKEVGRGEQYF.

The chain joins TRBV6-5 to TRBJ2-5, with D perhaps TRBD1 (5 bases). The CDR3 is 14 residues long. Trimming cost V 5 bases and J 6 bases, with 16 bases left between them. CDR1 is MNHEY and CDR2 is SVGAGI in the germline V gene. The CDR3 region is CASSQGMGPKTQYF. The CDR3 DNA is TGTGCCAGCAGTCAGGGAATGGGGCCGAAGACCCAGTACTTC.

The chain carries TRBV5-8 and TRBJ2-3, with D perhaps matching TRBD1 or TRBD2 (5 bases each). Trimming pared 4 bases from V and 12 bases from J, leaving 15 bases between. The germline V gene has CDR1 SGHTS and CDR2 YDEGEE. The CDR3 runs to 12 residues. The CDR3 DNA reads as TGTGCCAGCAGCCGGGACGATCGATCTCAGTATTTT. It translates to CASSRDDRSQYF.

V is TRBV12-5 and J is TRBJ2-3; the D gene is possibly TRBD1 (5 bases). Germline values: CDR1 LGHNT, CDR2 FRNRAP. The V end lost 5 bases, the J end lost 3 bases, and 21 bases lay between the germline ends. The CDR3 has 17 amino acids. CDR3 protein: CASGVAGFLKGTDTQYF. For the CDR3, the DNA is TGTGCTAGTGGTGTTGCAGGATTTTTAAAGGGGACAGATACGCAGTATTTT.